What follows are 11 T cell receptor beta chains derived from one specimen sequenced in a study of T cell clonality in common variable immunodeficiency. Notes on the study in general: In common variable immunodeficiency, TCR beta chains reportedly carried fewer deletions and N-nucleotide insertions.

Their recognized antigens are unknown. The method was immunoSEQ multiplex PCR; TCRdb's version includes in-frame clones alone and lacks a portion of them. The sample contains around 24,000 clones, none of them singletons. The sequenced material came from peripheral blood mononuclear cells. These receptors originate from a human donor with common variable immunodeficiency.

Regarding this clone: The observed sequence ends 3 residues before the CDR3 terminus, with the missing tail filled in from the germline J gene. This chain links TRBV19 with TRBJ1-1; D uncertain. This CDR3 has 13 residues. Germline V lookup: CDR1 LNHDA, CDR2 SQIVND (reference sequence). The V and J ends lost 6 bases and 7 bases respectively, with 15 bases between them. CDR3 bases read: TGTGCCAGTAGCGCTTACTCTAATGGTGAA. Its protein is CASSAYSNGE. In full, the CDR3 reads CASSAYSNGEAFF.

This clone was seen a handful of times. Read data end 3 residues before the CDR3 end; the end is taken from the germline J gene. The V and J genes are TRBV30 and TRBJ1-2; 11 positions match TRBD1. CDR3 length: 14 amino acids. Germline V gives CDR1 GTSNPN, CDR2 SVGIG (reference sequence). V dropped 3 bases and J dropped 2; count of bases not matched to a gene: 2. The part of the CDR3 DNA that was read is TGTGCCTGGAGAGGACAGGGGGCAAACTATGGC. Translation: CAWRGQGANYG. The entire CDR3 is CAWRGQGANYGYTF.

This clone came up a few times. The sequenced fragment ends 3 residues before the CDR3 boundary, so the rest is inferred from the germline J gene. The chain is built from TRBV19 and TRBJ2-7; TRBD1 might be the D (6 bases). CDR3 length: 14 amino acids. Germline CDR1 is LNHDA and CDR2 is SQIVND (reference sequence). V shed 4 bases and J shed 6 bases, with 16 bases lying between them. The covered CDR3 bases are TGTGCCAGTAGTAAACAGGGAGCTCTGGGCGAG. This sequence encodes CASSKQGALGE. In full, the CDR3 is CASSKQGALGEQYF.

This clone was seen more than once but under ten times. The read is 3 residues too short to cover the CDR3 end, so that end is filled in from the germline J gene. V gene TRBV19 combines with J gene TRBJ2-5; 7 bases match TRBD2. There are 14 residues in the CDR3. Germline trimming cut 7 bases from V and 2 bases from J; bases unmatched to any gene: 7. Germline values: CDR1 LNHDA, CDR2 SQIVND (reference sequence). The CDR3 DNA, read in part, is TGTGCCAGTACCCCTTCTAGCGGACAAGAGACC. This codes for CASTPSSGQET. The entire CDR3 protein reads CASTPSSGQETQYF.

This clone has a handful of counts. The CDR3 end lies 3 residues beyond the end of the read and is filled in from the germline J gene. This rearrangement joins TRBV5-1 to TRBJ2-2; 8 bases are a match to TRBD1. Germline loops: CDR1 SGHRS, CDR2 YFSETQ. Trimming cost V 5 bases and J 1 base; bases outside gene matches: 7. This CDR3 contains 16 residues. CDR3 sequence reads: CASRLSGGGNTGELFF. The DNA read from the CDR3 is TGCGCCAGCAGGCTCTCAGGGGGCGGGAACACCGGGGAG.

This clone has only a few counts. The CDR3 end falls 3 residues outside the read, so it is completed with the germline J gene. This sequence joins TRBV19 and TRBJ1-1, with TRBD1 as a possible D gene (6 bases). Germline loops: CDR1 LNHDA, CDR2 SQIVND (reference sequence). V lost 3 bases and J 1 base, leaving 12 bases between the germline ends. CDR3 length: 15 residues. CDR3 sequence: CASSINRVRNTEAFF. CDR3 bases read: TGTGCCAGTAGTATCAACAGGGTTCGGAACACTGAA.

A note on this clone: The CDR3 is cut off 3 residues early in the read; its end comes from the germline J gene. The chain links TRBV18 to TRBJ1-5; weak D call: TRBD1 (6 bases). Germline CDR1 reads KGHSH; CDR2 reads LQKENI. The CDR3 is 14 residues long. Trimming removed 2 bases at V and 7 bases at J, with 12 bases between. Here the CDR3 reads CASSPAGAGQPQHF. Incomplete CDR3 DNA: TGTGCCAGCTCACCAGCAGGGGCGGGCCAGCCC.

This clone showed up just a few times. The sequence runs out 3 residues before the end of the CDR3; the remainder is reconstructed from the germline J gene. J is TRBJ2-1 and V is TRBV7-3; 13 bases are a match to TRBD2. With 4 bases clipped from V and 8 bases from J, the junction kept 8 bases outside the gene matches. The germline gives CDR1 SGHTA, CDR2 FQGTGA. CDR3 length equals 16 residues. The CDR3 DNA, read in part, is TGTGCCAGCAGCTCGGGACTAGCGGGAATCGGGCATGAG. The encoded protein is CASSSGLAGIGHE. The CDR3 as a whole reads CASSSGLAGIGHEQFF.

Comment on this clone: The read falls 3 residues short of the CDR3 end, and the missing part is taken from the germline J gene. The rearrangement uses TRBV5-1 and TRBJ2-1, with TRBD2 identical over 8 bases. The germline CDR1 and CDR2 sequences are SGHRS and YFSETQ. J lost 4 bases, V lost 5 bases, and 11 bases had no gene match. This CDR3 contains 16 residues. The CDR3 reads CASRFRGGGPYNEQFF. The CDR3 bases that were read are TGCGCCAGCAGATTTCGGGGGGGAGGCCCTTACAATGAG.

As to this clone: The sequence runs out 3 residues before the end of the CDR3; the remainder is reconstructed from the germline J gene. The V gene is TRBV30, the J gene TRBJ2-2; the D is unclear. V was trimmed by 6 bases and J by 3 bases, leaving 14 bases between them. The CDR3 runs to 14 residues. Germline CDR1 reads GTSNPN; CDR2 reads SVGIG (reference sequence). CDR3 DNA, as far as it was read: TGTGCCTGCGCAGCGTTATTTGACACCGGGGAG. Its translation is CACAALFDTGE. The entire CDR3 is CACAALFDTGELFF.

The table lists this clone with many counts. Read sequence stops 3 residues before the CDR3 end, and the germline J gene provides the missing end. The chain combines TRBV5-1 with TRBJ2-4, with 11 bases aligning to TRBD2. The CDR3 contains 18 residues. The germline gives CDR1 SGHRS, CDR2 YFSETQ. The V segment lost 0 bases and the J segment 1 base; nucleotides outside the gene matches: 6. CDR3 loop: CASSLVAGGPWAKNIQYF. The part of the CDR3 DNA that was read is TGCGCCAGCAGCTTGGTAGCGGGAGGGCCTTGGGCCAAAAACATT. The full variable domain, completed using reference TRBV5-1 and TRBJ2-4, is KAGVTQTPRYLIKTRGQQVTLSCSPISGHRSVSWYQQTPGQGLQFLFEYFSETQRNKGNFPGRFSGRQFSNSRSEMNVSTLELGDSALYLCASSLVAGGPWAKNIQYFGAGTRLSVL.